These 10 T cell receptor beta chains originate from one sample sequenced in a study of blood T cell repertoires in COVID-19. Method: immunoSEQ multiplex PCR; TCRdb's copy keeps in-frame clones and lacks some. The sample lists fewer than 250,000 clones, 85% to 90% seen once, with 0.85% to 0.9% in the top ten. The sample comprised PBMCs or T cells enriched from blood (not recorded which). The receptors shown here come from a man between 50 and 59 years old who had been exposed to COVID-19.

The chain combines TRBV30 with TRBJ1-4, with 7 bases matching TRBD1. With 6 bases clipped from V and 7 bases from J, the junction kept 5 bases outside the gene matches. Germline V CDR1 and CDR2: GTSNPN, SVGIG (reference sequence). The CDR3 loop spans 12 amino acids. The CDR3 spells CACRGGGEKLFF. CDR3 nucleotides: TGTGCCTGCCGAGGGGGCGGTGAAAAACTGTTTTTT.

V gene TRBV10-3 combines with J gene TRBJ1-3; D is possibly TRBD1 (5 bases). CDR3 length equals 13 residues. Trimming pared 8 bases from V and 2 bases from J, leaving 10 bases between. Germline values: CDR1 ENHRY, CDR2 SYGVKD. The CDR3 DNA reads as TGTGCCATCCTACAGGCGGCTGGAAACACCATATATTTT. As protein: CAILQAAGNTIYF.

This chain uses TRBV11-3 with TRBJ1-1; unclear D gene. Trimming stripped 4 bases from V and 0 bases from J, with 6 bases between. Germline CDR1 SGHNT, CDR2 YENEEA. The CDR3 spans 13 residues. CDR3 coding DNA: TGTGCCAGCAGCTCTTATGTGAACACTGAAGCTTTCTTT. This codes for CASSSYVNTEAFF.

This chain uses TRBV28 with TRBJ1-2; D is uncertain. V was pared by 7 bases and J by 3 bases, with 15 bases between. The CDR3 is 14 residues long. Germline values: CDR1 MDHEN, CDR2 SYDVKM. The CDR3 bases are TGTGCCAGCATAAGAGGGAGGTCGGACTATGGCTACACCTTC. Amino acids: CASIRGRSDYGYTF.

The chain links TRBV18 to TRBJ1-1; 8 bases are shared with TRBD1. Per the germline V gene, CDR1 is KGHSH and CDR2 is LQKENI. The ends lost 0 bases at V and 8 bases at J; junction bases unmatched: 5. This CDR3 spans 14 amino acids. The CDR3 nucleotides read TGTGCCAGCTCACCACCCTCCAGGGGGCGAGAAGCTTTCTTT. Protein product: CASSPPSRGREAFF.

This chain connects TRBV15 to TRBJ2-2; D unresolved. Trimming left V 3 bases short and J 6 bases short, with 11 bases between. Germline V gene data show CDR1 as LNHNV and CDR2 as YYDKDF (reference sequence). The CDR3 covers 14 residues. DNA of the CDR3: TGTGCCACCAGCAGGCCCTTGGGCCCCGGGGAGCTGTTTTTT. Encoded protein: CATSRPLGPGELFF.

This chain uses TRBV5-1 with TRBJ1-5; TRBD1 is a possible D gene (6 bases). The germline gives CDR1 SGHRS, CDR2 YFSETQ. The V end lost 0 bases, the J end lost 11 bases, and 15 bases lay between the germline ends. This CDR3 region has 14 residues. The CDR3 protein is CASSLGTAAGTQHF. CDR3 DNA: TGCGCCAGCAGCTTGGGGACAGCCGCCGGGACCCAGCATTTT.

The chain joins TRBV28 to TRBJ2-1; 9 bases are a match to TRBD2. The CDR3 sequence is 15 residues long. Trimming cost V 3 bases and J 0 bases; bases outside gene matches: 0. CDR1 is MDHEN and CDR2 is SYDVKM in the germline V gene. CDR3 sequence reads: CASSLGLASYNEQFF. DNA of the CDR3: TGTGCCAGCAGTTTGGGACTAGCCTCCTACAATGAGCAGTTCTTC.

The V gene is TRBV5-4, the J gene TRBJ2-7, with D perhaps matching TRBD1 (6 bases). CDR3 length: 14 residues. Per germline, CDR1 SGHNT and CDR2 YYREEE (reference sequence). The ends were cut back, 0 bases at V and 5 bases at J, with 12 bases in the middle. The CDR3 nucleotides read TGTGCCAGCAGCTTGGTAATGGGGGCCCACGAGCAGTACTTC. Protein: CASSLVMGAHEQYF.

V usage is TRBV5-6 and J usage is TRBJ1-4; D gene ambiguous. Per the germline V gene, CDR1 is SGHDT and CDR2 is YYEEEE. The CDR3 has 13 amino acids. V dropped 2 bases and J dropped 8 bases, with 10 bases sitting between them. Here the CDR3 reads CASSLDRGEKLFF. The CDR3 DNA reads TGTGCCAGCAGCTTAGATAGAGGGGAAAAACTGTTTTTT.